Below, 2 T cell receptor beta chains from the same sample are listed, as sequenced in a study of T cell responses to AZD1222 COVID-19 vaccine. Libraries were prepared by immunoSEQ multiplex PCR; TCRdb keeps only in-frame clonotypes and omits some of them. The table has tens of thousands of clones, approximately 88% seen once; the top ten hold roughly 2%. The starting material was peripheral blood, obtained on day 0 of AZD1222 vaccination. The receptors were sampled from an adult in good health.

The chain joins TRBV27 to TRBJ2-1; TRBD2 matches at 7 bases. The germline gives CDR1 MNHEY, CDR2 SMNVEV (reference sequence). Trimming took 7 bases from V and 8 from J; bases not matched to a gene: 14. The CDR3 has 15 residues. The DNA for the CDR3 is TGTGCCAGCACCTTGAGGGGAGGGCGTGCCCATGAGCAGTTCTTC. This codes for CASTLRGGRAHEQFF.

As DNA, the CDR3 is TGTGCCAGCAGTTTGGAGGGGGGGGGCAATCAGCCCCAGCATTTT. Amino acid sequence: CASSLEGGGNQPQHF. The chain recombines TRBV28 with TRBJ1-5, with a possible D match to TRBD1 (6 bases). From germline, CDR1 is MDHEN and CDR2 SYDVKM. Trimming cost V 3 bases and J 2 bases, with 11 bases left between them. CDR3 size: 15 residues.